The T cell receptor beta chain described here comes from a study of shared clonotypes between healthy human individuals. Findings of the study overall: Larger estimated richness was generally seen in naive subsets than in memory subsets.

Germline V gene sequence: CDR1 MNHNY, CDR2 SVGAGI (reference sequence). The V end was cut by 0 bases, the J end by 1 base, with 9 bases between. There are 15 residues in the CDR3. Terminally differentiated effector memory CD45RA+ cells were left out of the naive CD8 fraction, which was CD45RO-negative and positively selected for CCR7. Clones were read by immunoSEQ multiplex PCR, and TCRdb kept only the in-frame ones, dropping some. The repertoire has about 1.9 million clones, just over 90% of them found once; the top ten carry roughly 1.7%. With respect to this clone: As yet, its antigen is unknown.

This rearrangement joins TRBV6-6 to TRBJ2-5; no definite D call. This receptor was obtained from a man aged 18 to 29 in good health. Some clones in this sample may be carry-over from other donors' samples. The material sequenced was naive CD8+ T cells from PBMCs. CDR3 in amino acids: CASSYSFDIQETQYF. In DNA form, the CDR3 reads TGTGCCAGCAGTTACTCGTTCGACATCCAAGAGACCCAGTACTTC.